Listed here are 13 T cell receptor beta chains from one sample, sequenced in a study of blood T cell repertoires in COVID-19. Some clones are missing from TCRdb's copy, which holds only in-frame ones; the method was immunoSEQ multiplex PCR. The sample lists around 160,000 clones; 65% to 85% were seen once. Sequenced sample: peripheral blood. The receptors were sampled from a man between 60 and 75 years old with active or convalescent COVID-19.

CDR3 sequence (DNA): TGTGCCAGCAGCTTCGGACAGTCGACCGGGGAGCTGTTTTTT. Its translation is CASSFGQSTGELFF. This chain joins TRBV5-6 and TRBJ2-2, with D possibly matching TRBD1 (6 bases). The CDR3 spans 14 residues. V was trimmed by 2 bases and J by 5 bases, leaving 10 bases between them. Looked up from germline, CDR1 is SGHDT and CDR2 is YYEEEE.

The V call is TRBV4-3, the J call TRBJ2-7; 7 bases are a match to TRBD2. The length of the CDR3 is 15 residues. The ends lost 0 bases at V and 4 bases at J; junction bases unmatched: 6. Germline CDR1 and CDR2: LGHNA and YSLEER. The DNA for the CDR3 is TGCGCCAGCAGCCAAGATAGGGAGGGAAGGTACGAGCAGTACTTC. Translated, it gives CASSQDREGRYEQYF.

V usage is TRBV29-1 and J usage is TRBJ2-5, with 12 bases that match TRBD2. The CDR3 is 16 amino acids. The germline V gene encodes CDR1 SQVTM and CDR2 ANQGSEA. V dropped 6 bases and J dropped 2; count of bases not matched to a gene: 10. CDR3 residues: CSVERLAGASQETQYF. The DNA for the CDR3 is TGCAGCGTCGAGCGACTAGCGGGAGCGAGTCAAGAGACCCAGTACTTC. Using reference TRBV29-1 and TRBJ2-5 for the parts outside the CDR3, the full variable domain is SAVISQKPSRDICQRGTSLTIQCQVDSQVTMMFWYRQQPGQSLTLIATANQGSEATYESGFVIDKFPISRPNLTFSTLTVSNMSPEDSSIYLCSVERLAGASQETQYFGPGTRLLVL.

The J gene is TRBJ2-7, the V gene TRBV10-3, with D perhaps matching TRBD1 (7 bases). The V end was cut by 4 bases, the J end by 2 bases, with 12 bases between. The germline CDR1 and CDR2 sequences are ENHRY and SYGVKD. This CDR3 is built from 14 residues. The CDR3 protein is CAISGAGTAYEQYF. The DNA of the CDR3 is TGTGCCATCAGTGGGGCGGGGACAGCCTACGAGCAGTACTTC.

The chain employs TRBV2 and TRBJ2-3; tentatively, D is TRBD2 (6 bases). The CDR3 sequence is 15 residues long. V was shortened by 6 bases and J by 4 bases, with 17 bases between the two germline ends. Germline lookup yields CDR1 SNHLY and CDR2 FYNNEI. The CDR3 DNA follows: TGTGCCAGCAGCGGGGACGGGAGAGGAGCAGATACGCAGTATTTT. It encodes CASSGDGRGADTQYF.

This sequence joins TRBV9 and TRBJ2-3; 8 bases are shared with TRBD1. The V gene end was trimmed by 1 base and the J gene end by 4 bases; junction bases not matched to a gene: 5. Germline CDR1 is SGDLS and CDR2 is YYNGEE. The CDR3 consists of 15 residues. Here the CDR3 reads CASSVKGRGPDTQYF. In DNA form, the CDR3 reads TGTGCCAGCAGCGTAAAAGGCAGGGGGCCAGATACGCAGTATTTT.

This rearrangement joins TRBV5-1 to TRBJ1-4; 7 nucleotides agree with TRBD1. The V segment lost 2 bases and the J segment 5 bases; nucleotides outside the gene matches: 3. CDR1 is SGHRS and CDR2 is YFSETQ in the germline V gene. The CDR3 has 14 residues. CDR3: CASSFHRGNEKLFF. The CDR3 bases are TGCGCCAGCAGCTTCCACAGGGGAAATGAAAAACTGTTTTTT.

The chain links TRBV6-5 to TRBJ2-7, with D unclear. The V gene lost 2 bases and the J gene lost 5 bases, with 4 bases spanning the gap. There are 11 residues in the CDR3. Looked up from germline, CDR1 is MNHEY and CDR2 is SVGAGI. This CDR3 is CASSYIDEQYF. The CDR3 DNA sequence: TGTGCCAGCAGTTACATCGACGAGCAGTACTTC.

The chain links TRBV10-3 to TRBJ2-3; 13 bases are shared with TRBD2. The CDR3 covers 16 residues. V shed 5 bases and J 2 bases; nucleotides not matched to a gene: 4. Germline V gives CDR1 ENHRY, CDR2 SYGVKD. The CDR3 nucleotides read TGTGCCATCAGTTCAGGACTAGCGGGAGACACAGATACGCAGTATTTT. It translates to CAISSGLAGDTDTQYF.

This clone occurred a few times. V and J are TRBV2 and TRBJ1-4, with 11 positions matching TRBD1. CDR1 is SNHLY, CDR2 FYNNEI, per germline. V gave up 5 bases and J gave up 8 bases; unmatched junction bases: 7. The CDR3 is 15 residues long. The CDR3 sequence is CASSPSGTGGEKLFF. The CDR3 nucleotides are TGTGCCAGCAGTCCCTCCGGGACAGGGGGGGAAAAACTGTTTTTT.

V gene TRBV5-6 combines with J gene TRBJ2-2, with 9 bases fitting TRBD2. This CDR3 spans 17 amino acids. Germline V gene sequence: CDR1 SGHDT, CDR2 YYEEEE. Unmatched junction bases numbered 11, after V lost 4 bases and J lost 4 bases. CDR3 loop: CASSPMTSGPLTGELFF. The CDR3 nucleotides read TGTGCCAGCAGCCCGATGACTAGCGGTCCTCTCACCGGGGAGCTGTTTTTT.

The chain has TRBV28 and TRBJ2-7, with a possible D match to TRBD1 (5 bases). The germline gives CDR1 MDHEN, CDR2 SYDVKM. The CDR3 spans 10 residues. CDR3 sequence: CVSGNYEQYF. In nucleotides, the CDR3 is TGTGTCTCAGGGAACTACGAGCAGTACTTC.

The chain carries TRBV28 and TRBJ1-2, with D unresolved. Germline CDR1 reads MDHEN; CDR2 reads SYDVKM. CDR3 length: 14 amino acids. V was cut by 2 bases and J by 3 bases, with 10 bases left in between. As DNA, the CDR3 is TGTGCCAGCAGTTTAGATACCCGGGACTATGGCTACACCTTC. Translating it yields CASSLDTRDYGYTF.